This note documents a single TCR beta chain sequence. Its matching antigen is unknown. Cultured CD4+ T cell DNA was sequenced using the Oncomine TCR Beta short-read assay. Genomic DNA was isolated from cultured CD4+ T cells. TCRdb redid the calling of the PCR reads with MiXCR, one entry per CDR3 protein. The sample gives about 18,000 distinct CDR3 sequences, roughly two fifths of which show up once; roughly 7% is in the top ten. The sample comes from a study of vaccination and CD4 T cells after COVID-19. Treatment denoted: roughly 10-day PBMC culture with coronavirus spike peptide pools or control peptides (ViraFEST assay). Cultures used roughly 2.1 million PBMCs per well, around 11 IU/ml IL-2 and 9.5 to 10 ug/ml peptides. Fresh replacement IL-2 medium substituted for half the medium on days 3 and 7. Overall study results and limits: Within convalescent individuals, 304 out of 307 vaccine-specific clones proved to be spike mono-reactive.

The source was CD4+ T cells from blood, cultured in vitro, collected after SARS-CoV-2 vaccination. This TCR was sampled from a human donor who had recovered from COVID-19.

Here the CDR3 DNA reads TGTGCCAGCAGCTTAGGGGCGTCGGGGGGCCCTCCCTACGAGCAGTACTTC. It yields the protein CASSLGASGGPPYEQYF. The chain couples TRBV7-9 to TRBJ2-7; a possible D gene is TRBD2 (7 bases). Germline V CDR1 and CDR2: SEHNR, FQNEAQ (reference sequence). CDR3 length: 17 residues. V lost 1 base and J lost 2, with 18 bases in between.